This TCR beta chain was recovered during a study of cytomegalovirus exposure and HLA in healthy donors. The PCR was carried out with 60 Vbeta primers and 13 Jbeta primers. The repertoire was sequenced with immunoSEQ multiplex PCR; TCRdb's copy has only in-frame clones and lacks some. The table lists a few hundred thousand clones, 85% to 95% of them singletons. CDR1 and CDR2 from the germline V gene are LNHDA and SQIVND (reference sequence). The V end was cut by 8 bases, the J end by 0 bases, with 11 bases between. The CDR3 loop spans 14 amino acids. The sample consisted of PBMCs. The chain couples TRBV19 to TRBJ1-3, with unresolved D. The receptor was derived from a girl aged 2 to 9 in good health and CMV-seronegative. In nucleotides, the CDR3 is TGTGCCAGTGCCCTGGGCGTCTCTGGAAACACCATATATTTT. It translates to CASALGVSGNTIYF.